This passage covers 26 T cell receptor beta chains from one sample sequenced in a study of ipilimumab plus nivolumab after autologous stem cell transplantation. TCRdb keeps only in-frame clones here, not all; method: immunoSEQ multiplex PCR. The table shows 37,000 or so clones, with about 91% occurring only once. Sample: PBMCs, taken in a trial of ipilimumab plus nivolumab as post-transplant consolidation. These receptors originate from a male donor with multiple myeloma.

The J gene is TRBJ2-5, the V gene TRBV29-1, with D tentatively TRBD1 (5 bases). CDR3 length equals 13 residues. The V and J ends lost 4 bases and 1 base respectively, with 10 bases between them. Germline V gene lookup returns CDR1 SQVTM and CDR2 ANQGSEA. In DNA, the CDR3 is TGCAGCGTTGGCCGGACACTCCAAGAGACCCAGTACTTC. Amino acid sequence: CSVGRTLQETQYF.

CDR3 bases: TGTGCCAGCAGCGGACTAGCGGGGGAGGGGTGGAATACGCAGTATTTT. Its translation is CASSGLAGEGWNTQYF. The rearrangement links TRBV9 to TRBJ2-3; TRBD2 aligns across 12 bases. Germline CDR1 reads SGDLS; CDR2 reads YYNGEE. V was pared by 3 bases and J by 7 bases, with 9 bases of the junction left unmatched. The CDR3 runs to 16 residues.

The V gene is TRBV7-9, the J gene TRBJ2-7; D is unclear. In germline, CDR1 is SEHNR, CDR2 FQNEAQ (reference sequence). The CDR3 sequence is 14 residues long. V was cut by 1 base and J by 4 bases, with 11 bases left in between. CDR3 sequence (DNA): TGTGCCAGCAGCTTAGGTGTGAGGTCGTACGAGCAGTACTTC. Its translation: CASSLGVRSYEQYF.

This rearrangement joins TRBV19 to TRBJ1-5; D is unresolved. CDR3 length equals 12 residues. The germline V gene encodes CDR1 LNHDA and CDR2 SQIVND (reference sequence). The V end lost 6 bases, the J end lost 5 bases, and 8 bases lay between the germline ends. CDR3 sequence (DNA): TGTGCCAGTAGGGAGGGCCATCAGCCCCAGCATTTT. Its translation is CASREGHQPQHF.

The chain links TRBV28 to TRBJ1-2, with 8 bases fitting TRBD1. V lost 3 bases and J lost 2; bases outside the gene matches: 5. This CDR3 is 15 amino acids long. Germline values: CDR1 MDHEN, CDR2 SYDVKM. The CDR3 DNA is TGTGCCAGCAGTTTCCAGGGGGCCCCGAACTATGGCTACACCTTC. Its translation: CASSFQGAPNYGYTF.

As concerns this clone: Within the sample, other DNA sequences also encode this same CDR3. The chain combines TRBV9 with TRBJ1-1; D not resolved. The germline gives CDR1 SGDLS, CDR2 YYNGEE. The CDR3 contains 13 residues. Trimming shortened V by 0 bases and J by 0 bases, and 3 bases separated the two germline ends. CDR3 bases: TGTGCCAGCAGCGTAGCAGTGAACACTGAAGCTTTCTTT. The encoded protein is CASSVAVNTEAFF.

This sequence joins TRBV7-9 and TRBJ1-3; TRBD1 agrees at 9 bases. CDR1 SEHNR and CDR2 FQNEAQ come from the germline V gene (reference sequence). CDR3 length: 15 amino acids. V shed 4 bases, J shed 3 bases, and the junction held 4 bases outside the gene matches. CDR3 in amino acids: CASSWTGVRGNTIYF. CDR3 nucleotide sequence: TGTGCCAGCAGCTGGACAGGGGTCCGTGGAAACACCATATATTTT. The full variable domain, with the rest looked up from reference TRBV7-9 and TRBJ1-3, is DTGVSQNPRHKITKRGQNVTFRCDPISEHNRLYWYRQTLGQGPEFLTYFQNEAQLEKSRLLSDRFSAERPKGSFSTLEIQRTEQGDSAMYLCASSWTGVRGNTIYFGEGSWLTVV.

This clone was seen a few times. CDR3 sequence: CASSQRGPGLYEQFF. CDR3 nucleotides: TGCGCCAGCAGCCAACGAGGGCCCGGTCTCTACGAGCAGTTCTTC. This sequence joins TRBV4-3 and TRBJ2-1, with a weak D call TRBD2 (5 bases). CDR1 is LGHNA, CDR2 YSLEER, per germline. Trimming removed 2 bases from V and 10 bases from J, with 18 bases in between. CDR3 length equals 15 residues.

The chain joins TRBV7-2 to TRBJ2-5; D is perhaps TRBD2 (5 bases). CDR3 length equals 14 residues. The V gene's germline CDR1 is SGHTA and CDR2 FQGNSA. The ends were cut back, 3 bases at V and 2 bases at J, with 10 bases in the middle. The DNA of the CDR3 is TGTGCCAGCAGCTTGGCCGGGGTTCAAGAGACCCAGTACTTC. This encodes CASSLAGVQETQYF.

This chain uses TRBV7-2 with TRBJ2-7, with 8 bases fitting TRBD2. V lost 6 bases, J lost 2 bases, and 6 bases stayed unmatched. This CDR3 is 14 amino acids long. Germline V CDR1 and CDR2: SGHTA, FQGNSA. DNA for the CDR3: TGTGCCAGCAGTTGGAGCGGGGGTCCCTACGAGCAGTACTTC. It specifies CASSWSGGPYEQYF.

The gene calls are TRBV7-9 and TRBJ2-7, with D perhaps given as TRBD1 or TRBD2 (5 bases each). Trimming removed 7 bases at V and 7 bases at J, with 11 bases between. From germline, CDR1 is SEHNR and CDR2 FQNEAQ (reference sequence). The length of the CDR3 is 11 residues. The chain's CDR3 is CASTLGTEQYF. CDR3 sequence (DNA): TGTGCCAGCACCCTTGGGACGGAGCAGTACTTC.

The J gene is TRBJ2-5, the V gene TRBV5-1; D is possibly TRBD1 (6 bases). V was clipped by 4 bases and J by 5 bases, with 21 bases between them. This CDR3 comprises 16 residues. Germline-derived CDR1 and CDR2 are SGHRS and YFSETQ. CDR3 sequence (DNA): TGCGCCAGCAGCCCCGGATATTACAGGGCAGTGGAGACCCAGTACTTC. Translating it yields CASSPGYYRAVETQYF.

This sequence joins TRBV5-4 and TRBJ2-2; tentatively, D is TRBD2 (7 bases). The CDR3 contains 16 residues. Trimming pared 4 bases from V and 4 bases from J, leaving 17 bases between. Per the germline V gene, CDR1 is SGHNT and CDR2 is YYREEE (reference sequence). The CDR3 DNA is TGTGCCAGCAGCGGTGGCAGGGGAGGGCTCACCGGGGAGCTGTTTTTT. This encodes CASSGGRGGLTGELFF.

The chain links TRBV19 to TRBJ2-1; 12 positions match TRBD2. The CDR3 sequence is 16 residues long. With V trimmed by 4 bases and J by 7 bases, 8 bases remained unmatched. From germline, CDR1 is LNHDA and CDR2 SQIVND (reference sequence). CDR3 nucleotides: TGTGCCAGTAGTAGCCAGAGGACTAGCGGGAATAATGAGCAGTTCTTC. This translates into CASSSQRTSGNNEQFF.

J is TRBJ2-2 and V is TRBV11-3; D tentatively reads TRBD1 or TRBD2 (5 bases each). The ends were cut back, 0 bases at V and 13 bases at J, with 18 bases in the middle. Germline lookup yields CDR1 SGHNT and CDR2 YENEEA. The CDR3 consists of 15 residues. The CDR3: CASSLDGFGGPGLFF. The CDR3 DNA sequence: TGTGCCAGCAGCTTAGATGGGTTTGGGGGACCCGGGCTGTTTTTT.

The chain is built from TRBV28 and TRBJ1-3; no clear D gene. Trimming stripped 7 bases from V and 2 bases from J, with 18 bases between. The CDR3 loop spans 16 amino acids. CDR1 is MDHEN, CDR2 SYDVKM, per germline. The CDR3 region is CASNSRIPPPGNTIYF. In nucleotides, the CDR3 is TGTGCCAGCAACTCCCGGATTCCCCCCCCTGGAAACACCATATATTTT.

The rearrangement joins TRBV6-1 to TRBJ1-4, with TRBD1 as a possible D gene (6 bases). Trimming took 6 bases from V and 4 from J, leaving 12 bases between them. Germline CDR1 is MNHNS and CDR2 is SASEGT. There are 14 residues in the CDR3. CDR3 sequence (DNA): TGTGCCAGCAGCGAGGTACAGGGTAATGAAAAACTGTTTTTT. The encoded protein is CASSEVQGNEKLFF.

The chain recombines TRBV11-2 with TRBJ1-1, with TRBD1 as a possible D gene (5 bases). The CDR3 contains 13 residues. V was trimmed by 4 bases and J by 4 bases, leaving 10 bases between them. Germline CDR1 and CDR2: SGHAT and FQNNGV. CDR3 region: CASSWGRGTEAFF. CDR3 nucleotide sequence: TGTGCCAGCAGCTGGGGGAGGGGCACTGAAGCTTTCTTT.

V and J are TRBV20-1 and TRBJ2-1; D call uncertain. From germline, CDR1 is DFQATT and CDR2 SNEGSKA (reference sequence). The CDR3 runs 11 residues. The ends were cut back, 4 bases at V and 5 bases at J, with 6 bases in the middle. CDR3 nucleotides: TGCAGTGCTATGGCAGACAATGAGCAGTTCTTC. Amino acid sequence: CSAMADNEQFF.

The rearrangement links TRBV7-9 to TRBJ2-7; a possible D gene is TRBD2 (6 bases). The V gene's germline CDR1 is SEHNR and CDR2 FQNEAQ (reference sequence). The CDR3 runs 16 residues. V was cut by 2 bases and J by 2 bases, with 16 bases left in between. CDR3 region: CASSLRALANTYEQYF. DNA for the CDR3: TGTGCCAGCAGCTTAAGGGCGCTAGCGAATACCTACGAGCAGTACTTC. The full variable domain, in which reference TRBV7-9 and TRBJ2-7 provide the parts outside the CDR3, is DTGVSQNPRHKITKRGQNVTFRCDPISEHNRLYWYRQTLGQGPEFLTYFQNEAQLEKSRLLSDRFSAERPKGSFSTLEIQRTEQGDSAMYLCASSLRALANTYEQYFGPGTRLTVT.

V usage is TRBV29-1 and J usage is TRBJ2-5, with 8 bases lining up with TRBD1. The CDR3 consists of 15 residues. Germline loops: CDR1 SQVTM, CDR2 ANQGSEA. Trimming at V came to 4 bases and at J to 5 bases, leaving 12 bases not matched to a gene. Here the CDR3 DNA reads TGCAGCGTTGGCCCCCCGCCAGGGGGCATGGAGACCCAGTACTTC. Translating it yields CSVGPPPGGMETQYF.

This clone has a single count. V is TRBV7-9 and J is TRBJ1-5; D possibly corresponds to TRBD1 (5 bases). The length of the CDR3 is 16 residues. Trimming stripped 2 bases from V and 1 base from J, with 12 bases between. Per the germline V gene, CDR1 is SEHNR and CDR2 is FQNEAQ (reference sequence). Here the CDR3 reads CASSLSTGRSNQPQHF. The CDR3 DNA sequence: TGTGCCAGCAGCTTATCCACAGGACGGAGCAATCAGCCCCAGCATTTT.

This sequence joins TRBV7-2 and TRBJ2-5, with a tentative D call TRBD2 (7 bases). Per germline, CDR1 SGHTA and CDR2 FQGNSA. The CDR3 is 15 amino acids. V was cut by 3 bases and J by 2 bases, with 13 bases left in between. The CDR3 loop reads CASSLRRGTQETQYF. DNA for the CDR3: TGTGCCAGCAGCTTGAGGCGGGGGACACAAGAGACCCAGTACTTC.

The chain combines TRBV2 with TRBJ1-5; D possibly corresponds to TRBD1 (6 bases). The germline gives CDR1 SNHLY, CDR2 FYNNEI. V lost 2 bases and J lost 7, with 15 bases in between. The CDR3 extends over 15 amino acids. CDR3 bases: TGTGCCAGCAGTGAAATACAGGGAGGGATCCAGCCCCAGCATTTT. Residues: CASSEIQGGIQPQHF.

The rearrangement joins TRBV7-9 to TRBJ2-1, with 7 nucleotides matching TRBD1. CDR3 length: 12 amino acids. Looked up from germline, CDR1 is SEHNR and CDR2 is FQNEAQ (reference sequence). Unmatched junction bases numbered 7, after V lost 8 bases and J lost 9 bases. The CDR3 nucleotides read TGTGCCAGCGGAGACAGGGCGGGTGAGCAGTTCTTC. Its translation: CASGDRAGEQFF.

This chain joins TRBV6-5 and TRBJ1-1; D remains unclear. The CDR3 consists of 15 residues. The V end was cut by 2 bases, the J end by 3 bases, with 13 bases between. Per germline, CDR1 MNHEY and CDR2 SVGAGI. The CDR3 DNA reads as TGTGCCAGCAGTTACGGTGTATATGGGGACACTGAAGCTTTCTTT. It translates to CASSYGVYGDTEAFF.